These T cell receptor beta chains were read from a single sample in a study of T-cell memory formation after mild COVID-19. A single record per CDR3 protein comes from TCRdb applying MiXCR to the 5' RACE reads. The sample lists around 300,000 distinct CDR3 sequences; approximately 15% were seen once. Input material: PBMCs or a T cell subset sorted from them (not recorded which). These receptors were obtained from a man between 18 and 29 years old who had mild COVID-19 (a few samples of this study predate the infection). Cell type and time point are not known. CDR3s include the opening cysteine and the closing phenylalanine or tryptophan. Fields, in order: clone size, J gene, D gene, V gene, CDR3 protein, CDR3 DNA. The D gene is left open where the match is weak. Expanded clones get a size class; other rows say once, few or many, or leave the size out.

clone_size: .; j_call: TRBJ1-1; d_call: .; v_call: TRBV5-1; cdr3_aa: CASSSDRPSTEAFF; cdr3_nt: TGCGCCAGCAGCTCTGACAGGCCGAGCACTGAAGCTTTCTTT
clone_size: .; j_call: TRBJ2-2; d_call: .; v_call: TRBV6-5; cdr3_aa: CASSYEGSGELFF; cdr3_nt: TGTGCCAGCAGTTACGAAGGGTCCGGGGAGCTGTTTTTT
clone_size: few; j_call: TRBJ2-5; d_call: .; v_call: TRBV29-1; cdr3_aa: CSVEGGDGEYQETQYF; cdr3_nt: TGCAGCGTTGAAGGGGGCGACGGGGAGTACCAAGAGACCCAGTACTTC
clone_size: many; j_call: TRBJ2-5; d_call: .; v_call: TRBV7-2; cdr3_aa: CASSPQGGRETQYF; cdr3_nt: TGTGCCAGCAGCCCCCAGGGGGGAAGAGAGACCCAGTACTTC
clone_size: .; j_call: TRBJ2-1; d_call: .; v_call: TRBV10-2; cdr3_aa: CASSNRQFYNEQFF; cdr3_nt: TGCGCCAGCAGTAACCGACAGTTTTACAATGAGCAGTTCTTC
clone_size: few; j_call: TRBJ2-2; d_call: .; v_call: TRBV7-8; cdr3_aa: CASSSEAGGTGELFF; cdr3_nt: TGTGCCAGCAGCTCGGAAGCGGGTGGGACCGGGGAGCTGTTTTTT
clone_size: few; j_call: TRBJ2-7; d_call: .; v_call: TRBV18; cdr3_aa: CASSSYRGRYEQYF; cdr3_nt: TGTGCCAGCTCATCCTATCGGGGCCGCTACGAGCAGTACTTC
clone_size: few; j_call: TRBJ1-4; d_call: .; v_call: TRBV29-1; cdr3_aa: CSVSRGSEKLFF; cdr3_nt: TGCAGCGTGAGCAGGGGAAGTGAAAAACTGTTTTTT
clone_size: .; j_call: TRBJ2-7; d_call: TRBD1; v_call: TRBV7-9; cdr3_aa: CASSITGGSYEQYF; cdr3_nt: TGTGCCAGCAGCATAACAGGGGGGTCCTACGAGCAGTACTTC
clone_size: few; j_call: TRBJ2-7; d_call: .; v_call: TRBV6-2/TRBV6-3; cdr3_aa: CASSYGRTGSGQYF; cdr3_nt: TGTGCCAGCAGTTACGGTCGAACAGGATCGGGGCAGTACTTC
clone_size: few; j_call: TRBJ1-1; d_call: .; v_call: TRBV12-3/TRBV12-4; cdr3_aa: CASSASQIEAFF; cdr3_nt: TGTGCCAGCAGTGCGTCACAGATTGAAGCTTTCTTT
clone_size: many; j_call: TRBJ2-5; d_call: TRBD2; v_call: TRBV5-1; cdr3_aa: CASSWTSGGSGGETQYF; cdr3_nt: TGCGCCAGCAGCTGGACTAGCGGGGGGTCAGGAGGGGAGACCCAGTACTTC
clone_size: many; j_call: TRBJ1-1; d_call: .; v_call: TRBV4-3; cdr3_aa: CASSQDGTSYGAFF; cdr3_nt: TGCGCCAGCAGCCAAGATGGAACCTCTTATGGGGCTTTCTTT
clone_size: .; j_call: TRBJ2-6; d_call: .; v_call: TRBV6-4; cdr3_aa: CASRTTPKVSGANVLTF; cdr3_nt: TGTGCCAGCAGGACGACCCCCAAGGTCTCGGGGGCCAACGTCCTGACTTTC
clone_size: .; j_call: TRBJ2-1; d_call: TRBD1; v_call: TRBV18; cdr3_aa: CASSPQGTGYNEQFF; cdr3_nt: TGTGCCAGCTCACCACAGGGGACAGGTTACAATGAGCAGTTCTTC
clone_size: .; j_call: TRBJ1-1; d_call: .; v_call: TRBV20-1; cdr3_aa: CSARDNPVEAFF; cdr3_nt: TGCAGTGCTAGAGATAATCCAGTCGAAGCTTTCTTT
clone_size: .; j_call: TRBJ1-1; d_call: .; v_call: TRBV5-1; cdr3_aa: CASSFQGTQNTEAFF; cdr3_nt: TGCGCCAGCAGCTTCCAGGGGACACAGAACACTGAAGCTTTCTTT
clone_size: .; j_call: TRBJ2-7; d_call: .; v_call: TRBV6-5; cdr3_aa: CASSYMYEQYF; cdr3_nt: TGTGCCAGCAGTTATATGTACGAGCAGTACTTC
clone_size: .; j_call: TRBJ2-3; d_call: .; v_call: TRBV5-1; cdr3_aa: CASSLGLKGEASSTDTQYF; cdr3_nt: TGCGCCAGCAGCTTGGGGCTCAAGGGGGAGGCCTCTAGCACAGATACGCAGTATTTT
clone_size: few; j_call: TRBJ2-3; d_call: .; v_call: TRBV6-6; cdr3_aa: CAGSDSTDTQYF; cdr3_nt: TGTGCCGGCAGCGATAGCACAGATACGCAGTATTTT
clone_size: .; j_call: TRBJ2-3; d_call: .; v_call: TRBV12-3/TRBV12-4; cdr3_aa: CASRVSISTDTQYF; cdr3_nt: TGTGCCAGCAGGGTTTCTATTAGCACAGATACGCAGTATTTT
clone_size: .; j_call: TRBJ1-4; d_call: .; v_call: TRBV7-9; cdr3_aa: CASSLPRGRGEEKLFF; cdr3_nt: TGTGCCAGCAGCTTGCCCCGGGGACGCGGCGAGGAAAAACTGTTTTTT
clone_size: few; j_call: TRBJ2-3; d_call: TRBD2; v_call: TRBV4-3; cdr3_aa: CASSILAGPSTDTQYF; cdr3_nt: TGCGCCAGCAGCATACTAGCGGGGCCTAGCACAGATACGCAGTATTTT
clone_size: many; j_call: TRBJ2-3; d_call: .; v_call: TRBV7-2; cdr3_aa: CASSSSGGFVTDTQYF; cdr3_nt: TGTGCCAGCAGCTCAAGTGGTGGGTTTGTCACAGATACGCAGTATTTT
clone_size: .; j_call: TRBJ1-1; d_call: .; v_call: TRBV5-1; cdr3_aa: CASSLDLRDTEAFF; cdr3_nt: TGCGCCAGCAGCCTAGACTTACGGGACACTGAAGCTTTCTTT
clone_size: few; j_call: TRBJ2-7; d_call: .; v_call: TRBV11-2; cdr3_aa: CASSFAGVAYEQYF; cdr3_nt: TGTGCCAGCAGCTTCGCAGGTGTCGCCTACGAGCAGTACTTC
clone_size: .; j_call: TRBJ2-1; d_call: TRBD2; v_call: TRBV4-3; cdr3_aa: CASSQVAGWGNEQFF; cdr3_nt: TGCGCCAGCAGCCAAGTAGCGGGGTGGGGCAATGAGCAGTTCTTC
clone_size: many; j_call: TRBJ2-5; d_call: TRBD2; v_call: TRBV6-1; cdr3_aa: CASSERLAGQETQYF; cdr3_nt: TGTGCCAGCAGTGAACGTCTAGCGGGACAGGAGACCCAGTACTTC
clone_size: .; j_call: TRBJ2-2; d_call: .; v_call: TRBV6-1; cdr3_aa: CASRALRGSGELFF; cdr3_nt: TGTGCCAGCAGGGCTCTCAGGGGAAGCGGGGAGCTGTTTTTT
clone_size: few; j_call: TRBJ2-1; d_call: .; v_call: TRBV20-1; cdr3_aa: CSHEGPVDNEQFF; cdr3_nt: TGCTCTCACGAGGGACCGGTAGACAATGAGCAGTTCTTC
clone_size: many; j_call: TRBJ2-2; d_call: .; v_call: TRBV12-3/TRBV12-4; cdr3_aa: CASSPSGGEINTGELFF; cdr3_nt: TGTGCCAGCAGTCCCTCAGGGGGGGAGATCAACACCGGGGAGCTGTTTTTT
clone_size: many; j_call: TRBJ2-5; d_call: TRBD1; v_call: TRBV5-1; cdr3_aa: CASSSTGGETQYF; cdr3_nt: TGCGCCAGCAGCTCCACAGGGGGAGAGACCCAGTACTTC
clone_size: few; j_call: TRBJ2-1; d_call: .; v_call: TRBV7-9; cdr3_aa: CASSLEQFF; cdr3_nt: TGTGCCAGCAGCTTAGAGCAGTTCTTC
clone_size: .; j_call: TRBJ1-1; d_call: .; v_call: TRBV19; cdr3_aa: CASSIFMGRLRAEAFF; cdr3_nt: TGTGCCAGTAGTATTTTCATGGGACGGTTGAGAGCTGAAGCTTTCTTT
clone_size: few; j_call: TRBJ2-1; d_call: .; v_call: TRBV12-3/TRBV12-4; cdr3_aa: CASSPRLLSGIEQFF; cdr3_nt: TGTGCCAGCTCCCCGAGACTCTTATCGGGCATTGAGCAGTTCTTC
clone_size: .; j_call: TRBJ1-1; d_call: .; v_call: TRBV12-3/TRBV12-4; cdr3_aa: CASTAPGTPNTEAFF; cdr3_nt: TGTGCCAGCACAGCCCCCGGGACACCGAACACTGAAGCTTTCTTT
clone_size: many; j_call: TRBJ1-1; d_call: .; v_call: TRBV7-9; cdr3_aa: CASSSYRDEAFF; cdr3_nt: TGTGCCAGCAGCTCTTACAGGGATGAAGCTTTCTTT
clone_size: many; j_call: TRBJ2-1; d_call: TRBD2; v_call: TRBV9; cdr3_aa: CASSVLAGGYNEQFF; cdr3_nt: TGTGCCAGCAGTGTACTAGCGGGGGGGTACAATGAGCAGTTCTTC
clone_size: few; j_call: TRBJ2-3; d_call: TRBD2; v_call: TRBV11-2; cdr3_aa: CASSSLAGGGDTQYF; cdr3_nt: TGTGCCAGCAGCTCCCTAGCGGGGGGCGGGGATACGCAGTATTTT
clone_size: few; j_call: TRBJ2-7; d_call: .; v_call: TRBV11-2; cdr3_aa: CASSTPRGSSYEQYF; cdr3_nt: TGTGCCAGCAGCACCCCCCGCGGCAGCTCCTACGAGCAGTACTTC
clone_size: .; j_call: TRBJ2-1; d_call: .; v_call: TRBV4-2; cdr3_aa: CASSQDRARSYNEQFF; cdr3_nt: TGTGCCAGCAGCCAAGACAGGGCAAGATCCTACAATGAGCAGTTCTTC
clone_size: .; j_call: TRBJ2-3; d_call: TRBD2; v_call: TRBV10-3; cdr3_aa: CAIQAGTSGGDTQYF; cdr3_nt: TGTGCCATCCAAGCCGGGACTAGCGGGGGAGATACGCAGTATTTT
clone_size: .; j_call: TRBJ2-3; d_call: .; v_call: TRBV7-2; cdr3_aa: CASSGRGRRTDTQYF; cdr3_nt: TGTGCCAGCAGCGGCCGGGGCCGACGCACAGATACGCAGTATTTT
clone_size: .; j_call: TRBJ1-2; d_call: TRBD1; v_call: TRBV9; cdr3_aa: CASSPTPGQGAEGYTF; cdr3_nt: TGTGCCAGCAGCCCGACTCCGGGACAGGGGGCGGAGGGCTACACCTTC
clone_size: few; j_call: TRBJ1-1; d_call: .; v_call: TRBV12-3/TRBV12-4; cdr3_aa: CASSPDGGNTEAFF; cdr3_nt: TGTGCCAGCAGCCCGGACGGAGGAAACACTGAAGCTTTCTTT